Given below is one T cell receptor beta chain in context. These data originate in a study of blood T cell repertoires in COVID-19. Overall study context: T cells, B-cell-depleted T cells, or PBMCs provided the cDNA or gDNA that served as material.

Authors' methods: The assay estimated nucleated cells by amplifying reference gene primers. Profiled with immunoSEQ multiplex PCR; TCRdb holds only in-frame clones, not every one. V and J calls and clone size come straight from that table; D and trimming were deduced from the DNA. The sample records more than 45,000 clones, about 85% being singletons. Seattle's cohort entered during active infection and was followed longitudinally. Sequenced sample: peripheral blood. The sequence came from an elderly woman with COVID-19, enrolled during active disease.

CDR3 in amino acids: CASSLFAGGFGELFF. The CDR3 coding sequence is TGTGCCAGCAGCTTGTTCGCGGGGGGATTCGGGGAGCTGTTTTTT. The chain uses TRBV5-8 and TRBJ2-2; 8 nucleotides align to TRBD2. The germline gives CDR1 SGHTS, CDR2 YDEGEE. The CDR3 loop spans 15 amino acids. V gave up 1 base and J gave up 7 bases; unmatched junction bases: 6.